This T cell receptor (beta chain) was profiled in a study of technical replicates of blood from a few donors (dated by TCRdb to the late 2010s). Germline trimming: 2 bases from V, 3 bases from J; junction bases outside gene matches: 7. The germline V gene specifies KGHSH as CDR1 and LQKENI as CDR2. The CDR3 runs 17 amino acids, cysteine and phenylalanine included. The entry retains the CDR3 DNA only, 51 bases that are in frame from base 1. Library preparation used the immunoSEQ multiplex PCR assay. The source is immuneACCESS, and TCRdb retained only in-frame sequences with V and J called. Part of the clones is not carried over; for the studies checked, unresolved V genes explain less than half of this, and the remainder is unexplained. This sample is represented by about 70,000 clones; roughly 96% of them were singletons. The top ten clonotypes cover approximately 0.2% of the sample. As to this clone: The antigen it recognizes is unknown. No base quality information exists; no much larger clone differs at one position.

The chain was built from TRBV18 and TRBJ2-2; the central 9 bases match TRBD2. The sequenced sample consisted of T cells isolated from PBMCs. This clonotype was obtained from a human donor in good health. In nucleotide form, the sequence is TGTGCCAGCTCACCATGGCTGGTAGCGGGAGACACCGGGGAGCTGTTTTTT. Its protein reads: CASSPWLVAGDTGELFF.